This T cell receptor beta chain was identified in a study of T cell changes during pregnancy in multiple sclerosis. The table came from immunoSEQ multiplex PCR; TCRdb's copy has only in-frame clones and leaves some out. Among about 52,000 clones listed, around 93% were seen once. In its sample, this clone was seen once. The sequence came from a female donor in good health, enrolled as a control in a pregnancy study. The source was CD4+ T cells from peripheral blood mononuclear cells, collected after pregnancy.

The CDR3 loop reads CASSLGQGRHTDTQYF. As DNA, the CDR3 is TGTGCCAGCAGCTTGGGACAGGGTAGACACACAGATACGCAGTATTTT. V usage is TRBV5-4 and J usage is TRBJ2-3; 7 positions agree with TRBD1. Germline CDR1 is SGHNT and CDR2 is YYREEE (reference sequence). After removal of 0 bases from V and 2 bases from J, the junction contained 6 bases not matched to a gene. The CDR3 is made up of 16 amino acids.